The clone carrying this TCR beta chain came up many times. Its antigen is not known. Making the bulk TCR libraries relied on previously described methods and listed TCR primers. A single record per CDR3 protein comes from TCRdb applying MiXCR to the PCR reads. The repertoire has some 94,000 distinct CDR3 sequences, roughly 23% of them found once; the top ten carry roughly 0.8%. This specimen belongs to a study of molecular identifiers for immune sequencing clone quantification. Germline V lookup: CDR1 MNHEY, CDR2 SVGAGI. The CDR3 runs to 14 residues. V was cut by 2 bases and J by 3 bases, with 11 bases left in between. With RNA at 10%, 30% or 50%, naive CD8 libraries came from roughly 21,000 to 960,000 sorted cells. For naive CD8 T cells, sorting used the CD8+CD4-CCR7+CD45RA+ phenotype. Study-level results: Effector cells had over 98% of their molecules in clones above 20 RNA copies, while naive cells had under 1%.

The gene calls are TRBV6-5 and TRBJ2-7; possible D gene TRBD2, 5 bases. This clonotype was obtained from a human donor in good health. Some libraries in this study had Jurkat cell RNA spiked in. Specimen: naive CD8+ T cells from blood, with Jurkat cell RNA spiked in. Documented subset: FACS-sorted CD8+CD4-CCR7+CD45RA+ naive T cells. The DNA of the CDR3 is TGTGCCAGCAGTTACGGACTTGGGAGCTACGAGCAGTACTTC. This translates into CASSYGLGSYEQYF.